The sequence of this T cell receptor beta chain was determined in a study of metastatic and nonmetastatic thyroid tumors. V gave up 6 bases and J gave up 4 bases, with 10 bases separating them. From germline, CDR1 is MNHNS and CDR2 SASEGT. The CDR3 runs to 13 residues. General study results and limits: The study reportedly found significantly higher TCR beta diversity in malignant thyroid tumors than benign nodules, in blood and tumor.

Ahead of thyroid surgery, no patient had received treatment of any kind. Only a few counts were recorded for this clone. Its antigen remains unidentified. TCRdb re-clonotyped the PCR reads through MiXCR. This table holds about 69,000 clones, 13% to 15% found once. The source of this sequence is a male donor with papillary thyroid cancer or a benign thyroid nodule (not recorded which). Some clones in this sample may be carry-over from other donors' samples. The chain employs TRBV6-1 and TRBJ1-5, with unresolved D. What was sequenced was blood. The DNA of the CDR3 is TGTGCCAGCAGCCTAAGTTTAAATCAGCCCCAGCATTTT. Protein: CASSLSLNQPQHF.